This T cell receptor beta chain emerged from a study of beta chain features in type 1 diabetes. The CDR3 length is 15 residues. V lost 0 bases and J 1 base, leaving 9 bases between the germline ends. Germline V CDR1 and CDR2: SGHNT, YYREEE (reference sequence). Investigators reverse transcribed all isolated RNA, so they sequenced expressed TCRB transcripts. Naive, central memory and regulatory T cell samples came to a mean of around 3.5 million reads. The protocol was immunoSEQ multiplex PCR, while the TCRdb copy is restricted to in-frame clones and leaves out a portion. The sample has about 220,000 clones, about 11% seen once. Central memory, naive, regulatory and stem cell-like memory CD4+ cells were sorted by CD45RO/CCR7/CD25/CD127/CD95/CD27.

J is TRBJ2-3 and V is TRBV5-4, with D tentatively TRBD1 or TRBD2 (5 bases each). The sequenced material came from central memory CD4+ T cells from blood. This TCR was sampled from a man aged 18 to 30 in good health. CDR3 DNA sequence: TGTGCCAGCAGCTTGGAAAGGGGAGGCACAGATACGCAGTATTTT. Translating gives CASSLERGGTDTQYF.